The present entry profiles one T cell receptor beta chain with its context. TCRdb's table, derived via immunoSEQ multiplex PCR, lists solely in-frame clones and lacks some. The table lists about 70,000 clones, around 83% of them singletons. The data originate from a study of blood T cell repertoires in COVID-19. About the study: The United States, Italy and Spain provided the acute and convalescent COVID-19 samples. Sample material is recorded as cDNA or gDNA derived from T cells, B-cell-depleted T cells, or PBMCs.

The CDR3 length is 11 residues. This sequence joins TRBV12-2 and TRBJ1-1. TRBV12-2 has pseudogene status. This TCR came from a man aged 80 or over with acute or convalescent COVID-19. The sequencing input was peripheral blood. The CDR3, as DNA: TGTGCAAGTCGCTTTAAAACTGAAGCTTTCTTT. It encodes CASRFKTEAFF.